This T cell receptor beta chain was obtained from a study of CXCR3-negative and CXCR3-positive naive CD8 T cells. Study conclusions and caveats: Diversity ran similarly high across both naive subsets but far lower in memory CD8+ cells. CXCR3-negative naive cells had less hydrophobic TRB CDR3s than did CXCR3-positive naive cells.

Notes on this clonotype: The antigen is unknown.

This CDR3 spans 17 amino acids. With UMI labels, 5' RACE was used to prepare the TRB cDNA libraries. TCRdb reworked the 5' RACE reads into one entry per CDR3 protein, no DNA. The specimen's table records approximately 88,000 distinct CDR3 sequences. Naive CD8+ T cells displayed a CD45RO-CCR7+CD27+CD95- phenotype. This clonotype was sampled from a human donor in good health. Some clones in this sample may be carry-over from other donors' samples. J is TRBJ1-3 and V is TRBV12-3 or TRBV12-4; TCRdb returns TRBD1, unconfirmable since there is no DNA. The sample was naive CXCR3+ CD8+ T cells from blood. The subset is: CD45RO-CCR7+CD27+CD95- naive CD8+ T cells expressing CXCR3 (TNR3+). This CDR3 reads CASSLRRDRVLWNTIYF.